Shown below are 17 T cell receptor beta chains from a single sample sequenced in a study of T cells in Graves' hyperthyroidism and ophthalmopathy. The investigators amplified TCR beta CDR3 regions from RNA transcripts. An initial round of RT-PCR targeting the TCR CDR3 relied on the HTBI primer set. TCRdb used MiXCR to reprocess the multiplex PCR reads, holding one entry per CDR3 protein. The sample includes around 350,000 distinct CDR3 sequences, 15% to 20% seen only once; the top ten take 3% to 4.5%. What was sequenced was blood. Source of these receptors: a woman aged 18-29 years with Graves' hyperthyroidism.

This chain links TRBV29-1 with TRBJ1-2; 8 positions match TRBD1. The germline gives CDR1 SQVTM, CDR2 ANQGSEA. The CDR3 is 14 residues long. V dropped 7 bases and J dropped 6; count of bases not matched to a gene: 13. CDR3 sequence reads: CSAIQGDSFNGYTF. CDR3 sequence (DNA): TGCAGCGCCATACAGGGGGACAGTTTTAATGGCTACACCTTC.

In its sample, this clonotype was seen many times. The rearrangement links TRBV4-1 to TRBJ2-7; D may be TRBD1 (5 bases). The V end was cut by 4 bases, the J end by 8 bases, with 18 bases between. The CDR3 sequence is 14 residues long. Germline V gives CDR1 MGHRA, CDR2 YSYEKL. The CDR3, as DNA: TGCGCCAGCAGCCCCCTGGCAAATCTGGGGCAGCAGTACTTC. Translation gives CASSPLANLGQQYF.

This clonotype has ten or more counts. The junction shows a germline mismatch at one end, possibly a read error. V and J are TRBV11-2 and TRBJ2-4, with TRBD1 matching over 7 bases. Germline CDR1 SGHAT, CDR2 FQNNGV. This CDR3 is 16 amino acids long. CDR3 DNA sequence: TGTGCCAGCAGCACTTACCGGGACAGAGCCAAAAACATTAAGTACTTC. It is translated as CASSTYRDRAKNIKYF.

The CDR3 loop is CASSAIIQGQDGYTF. The CDR3 DNA follows: TGTGCCAGCAGTGCCATCATACAGGGTCAAGATGGCTACACCTTC. The chain links TRBV27 to TRBJ1-2; tentative D call: TRBD1 (6 bases). The ends were cut back, 5 bases at V and 6 bases at J, with 19 bases in the middle. The CDR3 extends over 15 amino acids. Per the germline V gene, CDR1 is MNHEY and CDR2 is SMNVEV (reference sequence).

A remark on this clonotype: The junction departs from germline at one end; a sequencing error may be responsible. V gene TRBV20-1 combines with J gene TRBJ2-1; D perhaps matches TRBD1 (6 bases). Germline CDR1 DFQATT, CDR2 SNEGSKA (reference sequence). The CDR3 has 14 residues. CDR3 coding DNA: TGCAGTGCTAGTAGGGGGAGCTCCTACAATGAGAAGTTCTTC. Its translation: CSASRGSSYNEKFF.

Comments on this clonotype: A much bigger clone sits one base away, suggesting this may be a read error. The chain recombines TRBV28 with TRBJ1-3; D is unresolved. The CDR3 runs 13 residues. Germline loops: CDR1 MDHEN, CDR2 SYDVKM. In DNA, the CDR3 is TGTTCCAGCGTGGAGGGCTGGGGAAACACCATATATTTT. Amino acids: CSSVEGWGNTIYF.

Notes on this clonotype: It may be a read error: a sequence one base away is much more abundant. In DNA form, the CDR3 reads TGTGCCAGCAGTTTATCGGGCCTACTTAATCAGCCCCGGCATTTT. Amino acids: CASSLSGLLNQPRHF. The genes are TRBV28 and TRBJ1-5; D gene ambiguous. CDR3 length: 15 residues. Germline V gene data show CDR1 as MDHEN and CDR2 as SYDVKM.

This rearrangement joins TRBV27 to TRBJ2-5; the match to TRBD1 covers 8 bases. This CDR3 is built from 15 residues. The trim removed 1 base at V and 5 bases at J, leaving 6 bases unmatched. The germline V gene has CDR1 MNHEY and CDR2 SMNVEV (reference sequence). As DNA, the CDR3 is TGTGCCAGCAGTTTATACCGGACAGGGATGGAGACCCAGTACTTC. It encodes CASSLYRTGMETQYF.

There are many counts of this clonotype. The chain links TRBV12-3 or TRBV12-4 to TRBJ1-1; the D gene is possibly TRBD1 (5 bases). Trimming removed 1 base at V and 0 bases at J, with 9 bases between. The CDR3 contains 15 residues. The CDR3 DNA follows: TGTGCCAGCAGTTTAGTCGGGGGGGTGAACACTGAAGCTTTCTTT. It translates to CASSLVGGVNTEAFF.

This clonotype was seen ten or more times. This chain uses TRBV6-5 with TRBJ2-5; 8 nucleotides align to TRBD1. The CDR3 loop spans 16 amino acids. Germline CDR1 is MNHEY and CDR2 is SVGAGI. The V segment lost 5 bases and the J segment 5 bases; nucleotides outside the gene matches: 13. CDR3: CASSRQGFSMGETQYF. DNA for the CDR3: TGTGCCAGCAGTAGACAGGGGTTTTCGATGGGGGAGACCCAGTACTTC.

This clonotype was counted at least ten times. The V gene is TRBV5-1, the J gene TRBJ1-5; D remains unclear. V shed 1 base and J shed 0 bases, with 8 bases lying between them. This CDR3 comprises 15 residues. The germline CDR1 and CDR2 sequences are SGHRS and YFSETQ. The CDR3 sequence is CASSLSGDSNQPQHF. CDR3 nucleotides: TGCGCCAGCAGCTTGAGCGGGGATAGCAATCAGCCCCAGCATTTT.

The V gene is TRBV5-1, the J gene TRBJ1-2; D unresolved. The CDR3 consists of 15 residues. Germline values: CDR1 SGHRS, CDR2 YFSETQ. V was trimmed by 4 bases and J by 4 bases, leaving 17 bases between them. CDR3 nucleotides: TGCGCCAGCAGCATGACATCCCAGTTAGGCTATGGCTACACCTTC. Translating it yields CASSMTSQLGYGYTF.

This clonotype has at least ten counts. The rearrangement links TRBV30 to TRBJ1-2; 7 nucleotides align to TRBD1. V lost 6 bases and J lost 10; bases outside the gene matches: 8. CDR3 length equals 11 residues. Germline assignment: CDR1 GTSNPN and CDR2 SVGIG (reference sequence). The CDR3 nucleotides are TGTGCCTGCCACAGGGGTTGGGACTACACCTTC. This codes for CACHRGWDYTF.

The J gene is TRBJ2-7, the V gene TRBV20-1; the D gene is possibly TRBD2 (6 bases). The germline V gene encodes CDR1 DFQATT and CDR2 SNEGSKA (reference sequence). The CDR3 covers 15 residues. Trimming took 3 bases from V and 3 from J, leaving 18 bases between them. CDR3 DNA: TGCAGTGCTAGGGCGGGATGGTGGGGTGGCTACGAGCAGTACTTC. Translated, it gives CSARAGWWGGYEQYF.

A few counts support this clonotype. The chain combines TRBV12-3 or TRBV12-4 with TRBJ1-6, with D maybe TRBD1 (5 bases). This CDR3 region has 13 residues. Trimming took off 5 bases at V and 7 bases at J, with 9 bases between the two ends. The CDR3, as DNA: TGTGCCAGCAGTCGGGGGATCAATTCACCCCTCCACTTT. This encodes CASSRGINSPLHF.

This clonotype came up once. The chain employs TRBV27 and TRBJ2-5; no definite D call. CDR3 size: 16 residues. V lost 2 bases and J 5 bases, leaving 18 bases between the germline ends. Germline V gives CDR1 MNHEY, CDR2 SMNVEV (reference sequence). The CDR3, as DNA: TGTGCCAGCAGTTTAAGCCACACAGTGGACGTGGAGACCCAGTACTTC. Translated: CASSLSHTVDVETQYF.

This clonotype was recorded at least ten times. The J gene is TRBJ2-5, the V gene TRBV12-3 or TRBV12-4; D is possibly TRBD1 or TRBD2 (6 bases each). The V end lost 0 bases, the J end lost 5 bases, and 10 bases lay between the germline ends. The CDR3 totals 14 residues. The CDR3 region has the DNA TGTGCCAGCAGTTTAGCAAGGGGGGTGGAGACCCAGTACTTC. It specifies CASSLARGVETQYF.